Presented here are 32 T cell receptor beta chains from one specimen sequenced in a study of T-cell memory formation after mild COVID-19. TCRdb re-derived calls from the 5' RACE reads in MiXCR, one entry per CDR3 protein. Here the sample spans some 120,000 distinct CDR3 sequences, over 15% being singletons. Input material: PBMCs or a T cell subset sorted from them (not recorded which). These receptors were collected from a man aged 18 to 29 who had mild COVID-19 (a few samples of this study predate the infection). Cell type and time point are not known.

Written as DNA, the CDR3 is TGTGCCAGCAGCTTCCTAACAGATTCCGCCGGGGAGCTGTTTTTT. Its translation: CASSFLTDSAGELFF. The gene calls are TRBV5-5 and TRBJ2-2; D gene unclear. The V end lost 2 bases, the J end lost 6 bases, and 14 bases lay between the germline ends. Germline loops: CDR1 SGHKS, CDR2 YYEKEE (reference sequence). The CDR3 totals 15 residues.

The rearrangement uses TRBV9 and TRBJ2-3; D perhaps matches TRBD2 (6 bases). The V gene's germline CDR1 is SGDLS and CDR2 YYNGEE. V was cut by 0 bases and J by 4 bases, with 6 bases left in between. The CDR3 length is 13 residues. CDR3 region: CASSVGGADTQYF. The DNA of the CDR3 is TGTGCCAGCAGCGTAGGCGGGGCAGATACGCAGTATTTT.

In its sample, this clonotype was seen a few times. The CDR3 DNA reads as TGTGCCAGCCATAGTAGGGGGATGTATGGCTACACCTTC. Its translation is CASHSRGMYGYTF. The V gene is TRBV12-3 or TRBV12-4, the J gene TRBJ1-2; D is perhaps TRBD1 (6 bases). V gave up 8 bases and J gave up 5 bases, with 15 bases separating them. CDR3 length equals 13 residues.

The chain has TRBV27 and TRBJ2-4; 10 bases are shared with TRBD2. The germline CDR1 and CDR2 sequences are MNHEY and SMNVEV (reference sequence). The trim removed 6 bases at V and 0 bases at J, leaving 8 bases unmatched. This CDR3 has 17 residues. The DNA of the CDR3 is TGTGCCAGCAGGTCGATAGCGGGGGGCTTAGCCAAAAACATTCAGTACTTC. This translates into CASRSIAGGLAKNIQYF.

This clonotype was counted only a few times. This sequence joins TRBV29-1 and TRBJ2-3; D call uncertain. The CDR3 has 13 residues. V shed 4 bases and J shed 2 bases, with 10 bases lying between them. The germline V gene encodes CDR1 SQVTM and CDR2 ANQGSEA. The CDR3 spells CSVVRDLTDTQYF. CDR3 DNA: TGCAGCGTTGTCAGAGACCTCACAGATACGCAGTATTTT.

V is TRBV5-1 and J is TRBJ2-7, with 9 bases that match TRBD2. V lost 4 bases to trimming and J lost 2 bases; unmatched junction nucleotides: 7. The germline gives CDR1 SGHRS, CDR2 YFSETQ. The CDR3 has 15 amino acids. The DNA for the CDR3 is TGCGCCAGCAGCCTCTTAGCGGGGGCAACCTACGAGCAGTACTTC. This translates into CASSLLAGATYEQYF.

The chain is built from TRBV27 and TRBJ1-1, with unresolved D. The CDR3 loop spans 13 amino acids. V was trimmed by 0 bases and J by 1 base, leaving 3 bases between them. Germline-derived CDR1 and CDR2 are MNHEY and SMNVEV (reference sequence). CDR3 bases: TGTGCCAGCAGTTTATCAAAGAACACTGAAGCTTTCTTT. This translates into CASSLSKNTEAFF.

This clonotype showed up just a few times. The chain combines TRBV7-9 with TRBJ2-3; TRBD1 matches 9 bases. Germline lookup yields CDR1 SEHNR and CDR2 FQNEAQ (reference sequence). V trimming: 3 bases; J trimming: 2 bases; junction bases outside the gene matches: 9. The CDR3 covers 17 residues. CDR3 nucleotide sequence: TGTGCCAGCAGCTTCGAATACAGGGGGCCTTTCACAGATACGCAGTATTTT. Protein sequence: CASSFEYRGPFTDTQYF.

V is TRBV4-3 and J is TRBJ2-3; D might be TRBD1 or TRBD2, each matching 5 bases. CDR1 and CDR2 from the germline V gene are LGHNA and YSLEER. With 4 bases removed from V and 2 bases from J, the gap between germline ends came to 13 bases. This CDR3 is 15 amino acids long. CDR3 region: CASSRGFPPTDTQYF. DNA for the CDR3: TGCGCCAGCAGCCGGGGGTTTCCCCCCACAGATACGCAGTATTTT.

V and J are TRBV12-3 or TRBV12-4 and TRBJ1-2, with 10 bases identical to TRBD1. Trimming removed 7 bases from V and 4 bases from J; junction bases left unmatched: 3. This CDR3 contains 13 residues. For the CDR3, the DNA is TGTGCCAGCACCCGGACAGGGGGCTATGGCTACACCTTC. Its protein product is CASTRTGGYGYTF.

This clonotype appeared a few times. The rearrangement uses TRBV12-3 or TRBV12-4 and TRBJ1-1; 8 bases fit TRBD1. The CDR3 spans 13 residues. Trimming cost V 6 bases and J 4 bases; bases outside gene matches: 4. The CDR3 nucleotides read TGTGCCAGCAGGCCTACAGGGGGCACTGAAGCTTTCTTT. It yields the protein CASRPTGGTEAFF.

Here the CDR3 DNA reads TGTGCCAGCAGTTCTTTGGGGGGGGAAGAGACCCAGTACTTC. Its protein is CASSSLGGEETQYF. This chain joins TRBV2 and TRBJ2-5; 7 positions agree with TRBD2. The CDR3 has 14 amino acids. Germline loops: CDR1 SNHLY, CDR2 FYNNEI. Trimming removed 5 bases from V and 3 bases from J; junction bases left unmatched: 6.

DNA of the CDR3: TGCGCCAGCAGCCAACCCCGGGACAGCTTTGAAAAACTGTTTTTT. Protein sequence: CASSQPRDSFEKLFF. This chain links TRBV4-3 with TRBJ1-4, with 7 bases lining up with TRBD1. Germline-derived CDR1 and CDR2 are LGHNA and YSLEER. Trimming at V came to 2 bases and at J to 7 bases, leaving 7 bases not matched to a gene. The CDR3 loop spans 15 amino acids.

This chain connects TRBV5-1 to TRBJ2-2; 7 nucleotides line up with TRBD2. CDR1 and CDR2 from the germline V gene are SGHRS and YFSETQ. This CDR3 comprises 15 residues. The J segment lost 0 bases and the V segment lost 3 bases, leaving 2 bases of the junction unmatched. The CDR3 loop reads CASSWGGPNTGELFF. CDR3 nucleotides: TGCGCCAGCAGCTGGGGGGGACCGAACACCGGGGAGCTGTTTTTT.

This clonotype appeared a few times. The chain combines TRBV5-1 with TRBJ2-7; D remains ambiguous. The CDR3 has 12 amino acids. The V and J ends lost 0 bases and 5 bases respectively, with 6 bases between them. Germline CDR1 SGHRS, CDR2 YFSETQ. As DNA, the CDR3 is TGCGCCAGCAGCTTGGACGAGGACGAGCAGTACTTC. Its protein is CASSLDEDEQYF. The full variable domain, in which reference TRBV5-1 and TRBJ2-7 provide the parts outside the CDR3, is KAGVTQTPRYLIKTRGQQVTLSCSPISGHRSVSWYQQTPGQGLQFLFEYFSETQRNKGNFPGRFSGRQFSNSRSEMNVSTLELGDSALYLCASSLDEDEQYFGPGTRLTVT.

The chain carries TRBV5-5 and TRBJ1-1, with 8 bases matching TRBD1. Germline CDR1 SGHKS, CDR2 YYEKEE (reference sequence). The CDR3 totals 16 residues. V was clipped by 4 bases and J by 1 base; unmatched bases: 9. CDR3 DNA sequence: TGTGCCAGCAGCCGAAAGACGGGACAGGCGAACACTGAAGCTTTCTTT. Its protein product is CASSRKTGQANTEAFF.

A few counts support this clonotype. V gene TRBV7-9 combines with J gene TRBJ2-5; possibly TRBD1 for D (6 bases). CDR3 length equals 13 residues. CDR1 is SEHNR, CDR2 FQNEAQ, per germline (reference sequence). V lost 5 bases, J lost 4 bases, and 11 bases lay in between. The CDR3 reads CASSAGVSETQYF. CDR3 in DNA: TGTGCCAGCAGCGCAGGGGTCTCAGAGACCCAGTACTTC.

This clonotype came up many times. CDR3 amino acids: CASSLADGRGSYEQYF. Here the CDR3 DNA reads TGCGCCAGCAGCTTGGCGGACGGGAGAGGGTCCTACGAGCAGTACTTC. The chain joins TRBV5-1 to TRBJ2-7; weak D call: TRBD2 (6 bases). CDR1 and CDR2 (germline): SGHRS, YFSETQ. This CDR3 spans 16 amino acids. Between the trimmed V and J ends, which lost 0 bases and 1 base, there was a span of 14 bases.

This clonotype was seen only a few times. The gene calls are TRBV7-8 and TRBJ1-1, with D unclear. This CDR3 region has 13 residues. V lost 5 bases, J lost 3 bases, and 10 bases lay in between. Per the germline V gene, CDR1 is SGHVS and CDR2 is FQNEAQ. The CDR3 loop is CASSTRADTEAFF. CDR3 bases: TGTGCCAGCAGCACCCGGGCGGACACTGAAGCTTTCTTT.

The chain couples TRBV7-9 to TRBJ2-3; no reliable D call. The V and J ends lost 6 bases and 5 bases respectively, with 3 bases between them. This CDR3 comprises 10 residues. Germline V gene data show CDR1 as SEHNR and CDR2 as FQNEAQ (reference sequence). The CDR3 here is CASRRDTQYF. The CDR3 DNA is TGTGCCAGCAGGCGAGATACGCAGTATTTT. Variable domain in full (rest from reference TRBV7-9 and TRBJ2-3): DTGVSQNPRHKITKRGQNVTFRCDPISEHNRLYWYRQTLGQGPEFLTYFQNEAQLEKSRLLSDRFSAERPKGSFSTLEIQRTEQGDSAMYLCASRRDTQYFGPGTRLTVL.

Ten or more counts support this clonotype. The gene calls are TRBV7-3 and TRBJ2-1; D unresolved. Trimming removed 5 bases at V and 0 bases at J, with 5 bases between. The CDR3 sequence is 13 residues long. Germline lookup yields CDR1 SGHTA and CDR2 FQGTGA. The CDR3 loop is CASSPSSYNEQFF. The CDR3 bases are TGTGCCAGCAGCCCTAGCTCCTACAATGAGCAGTTCTTC.

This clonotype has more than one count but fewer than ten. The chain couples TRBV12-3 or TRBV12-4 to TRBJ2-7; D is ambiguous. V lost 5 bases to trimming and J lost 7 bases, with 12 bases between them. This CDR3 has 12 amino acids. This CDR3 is CASSPRAPEQYF. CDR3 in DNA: TGTGCCAGCAGTCCCCGGGCTCCGGAGCAGTACTTC.

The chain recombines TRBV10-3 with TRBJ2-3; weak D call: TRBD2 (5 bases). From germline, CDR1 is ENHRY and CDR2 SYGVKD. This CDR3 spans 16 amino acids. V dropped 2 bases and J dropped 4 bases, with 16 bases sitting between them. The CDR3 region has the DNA TGTGCCATCAGTGAGAGGAGGCTAACCGGACCAGATACGCAGTATTTT. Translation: CAISERRLTGPDTQYF.

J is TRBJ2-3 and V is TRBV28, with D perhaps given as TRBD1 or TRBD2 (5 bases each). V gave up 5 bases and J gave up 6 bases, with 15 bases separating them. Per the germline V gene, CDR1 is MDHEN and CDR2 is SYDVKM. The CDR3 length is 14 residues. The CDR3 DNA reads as TGTGCCAGCAGTATCGGGGCAACGGGGGATACGCAGTATTTT. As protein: CASSIGATGDTQYF.

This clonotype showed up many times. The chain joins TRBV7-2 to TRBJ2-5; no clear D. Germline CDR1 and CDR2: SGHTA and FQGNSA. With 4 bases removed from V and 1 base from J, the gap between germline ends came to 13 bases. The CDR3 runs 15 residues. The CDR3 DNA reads TGTGCCAGCAGCTCCTGGATGACTTCCCAAGAGACCCAGTACTTC. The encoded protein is CASSSWMTSQETQYF. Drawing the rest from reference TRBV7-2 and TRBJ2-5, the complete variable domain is GAGVSQSPSNKVTEKGKDVELRCDPISGHTALYWYRQSLGQGLEFLIYFQGNSAPDKSGLPSDRFSAERTGGSVSTLTIQRTQQEDSAVYLCASSSWMTSQETQYFGPGTRLLVL.

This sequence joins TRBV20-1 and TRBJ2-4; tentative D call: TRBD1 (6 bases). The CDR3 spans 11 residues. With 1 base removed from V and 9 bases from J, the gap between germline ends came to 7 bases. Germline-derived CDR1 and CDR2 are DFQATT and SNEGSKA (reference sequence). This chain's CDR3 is CSARVGGIQYF. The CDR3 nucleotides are TGCAGTGCTAGAGTAGGGGGCATTCAGTACTTC.

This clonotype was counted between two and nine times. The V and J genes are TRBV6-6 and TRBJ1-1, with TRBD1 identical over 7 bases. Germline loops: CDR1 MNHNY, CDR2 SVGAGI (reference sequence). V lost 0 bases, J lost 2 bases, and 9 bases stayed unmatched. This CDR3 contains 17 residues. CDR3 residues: CASSYSSSGGSNTEAFF. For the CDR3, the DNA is TGTGCCAGCAGTTACTCGAGCTCAGGGGGTAGCAACACTGAAGCTTTCTTT.

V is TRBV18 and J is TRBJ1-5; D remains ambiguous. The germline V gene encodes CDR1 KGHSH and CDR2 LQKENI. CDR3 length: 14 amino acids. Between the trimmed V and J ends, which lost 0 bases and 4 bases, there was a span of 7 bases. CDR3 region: CASSPPGTNQPQHF. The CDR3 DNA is TGTGCCAGCTCACCACCCGGAACTAATCAGCCCCAGCATTTT.

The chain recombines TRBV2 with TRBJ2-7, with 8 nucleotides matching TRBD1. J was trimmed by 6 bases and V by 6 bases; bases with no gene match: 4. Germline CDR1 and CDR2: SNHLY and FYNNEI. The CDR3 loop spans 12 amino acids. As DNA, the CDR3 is TGTGCCAGCAGCGGGACAGGACTCGAGCAGTACTTC. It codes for CASSGTGLEQYF.

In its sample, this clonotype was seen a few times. The CDR3 protein is CASSPNGLAGRRGEQFF. In nucleotides, the CDR3 is TGTGCCAGCAGTCCGAACGGACTAGCGGGGAGAAGAGGTGAGCAGTTCTTC. The chain uses TRBV12-3 or TRBV12-4 and TRBJ2-1, with 12 bases identical to TRBD2. CDR3 length: 17 amino acids. The junction had 14 bases not matched to a gene; V was cut back by 5 bases and J by 9 bases.

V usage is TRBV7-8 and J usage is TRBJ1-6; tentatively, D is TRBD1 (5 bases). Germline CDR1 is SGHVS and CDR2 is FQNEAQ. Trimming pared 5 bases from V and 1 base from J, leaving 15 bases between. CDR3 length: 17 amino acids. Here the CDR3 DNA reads TGTGCCAGCAGCACCATGGGGACTCTATCCTATAATTCACCCCTCCACTTT. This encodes CASSTMGTLSYNSPLHF.

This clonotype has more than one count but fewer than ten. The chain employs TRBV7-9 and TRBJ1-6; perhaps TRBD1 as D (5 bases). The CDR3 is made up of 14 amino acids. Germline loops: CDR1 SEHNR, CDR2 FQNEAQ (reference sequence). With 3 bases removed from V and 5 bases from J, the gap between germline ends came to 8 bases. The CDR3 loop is CASSFGADNSPLHF. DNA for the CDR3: TGTGCCAGCAGCTTTGGGGCAGATAATTCACCCCTCCACTTT.